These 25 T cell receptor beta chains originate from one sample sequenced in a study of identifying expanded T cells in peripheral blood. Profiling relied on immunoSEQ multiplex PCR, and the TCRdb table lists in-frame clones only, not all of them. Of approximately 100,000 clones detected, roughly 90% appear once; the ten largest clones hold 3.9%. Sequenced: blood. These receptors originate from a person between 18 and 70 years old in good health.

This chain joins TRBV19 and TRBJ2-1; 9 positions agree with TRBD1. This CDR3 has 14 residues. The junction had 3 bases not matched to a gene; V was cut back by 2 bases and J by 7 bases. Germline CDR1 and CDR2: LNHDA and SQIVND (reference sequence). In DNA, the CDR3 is TGTGCCAGTAGTATAAGGACAGGGGAAAATGAGCAGTTCTTC. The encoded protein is CASSIRTGENEQFF. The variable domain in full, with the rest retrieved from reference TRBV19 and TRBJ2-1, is DGGITQSPKYLFRKEGQNVTLSCEQNLNHDAMYWYRQDPGQGLRLIYYSQIVNDFQKGDIAEGYSVSREKKESFPLTVTSAQKNPTAFYLCASSIRTGENEQFFGPGTRLTVL.

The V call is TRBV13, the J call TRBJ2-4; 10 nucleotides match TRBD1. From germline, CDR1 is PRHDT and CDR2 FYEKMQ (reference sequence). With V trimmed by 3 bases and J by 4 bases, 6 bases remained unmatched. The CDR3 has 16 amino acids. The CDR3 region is CASSLTGGPKKNIQYF. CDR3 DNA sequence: TGTGCCAGCAGCTTGACAGGGGGCCCCAAAAAAAACATTCAGTACTTC.

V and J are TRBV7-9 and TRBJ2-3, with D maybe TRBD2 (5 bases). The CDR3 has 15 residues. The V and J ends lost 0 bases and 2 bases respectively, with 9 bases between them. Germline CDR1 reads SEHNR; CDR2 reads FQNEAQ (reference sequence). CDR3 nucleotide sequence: TGTGCCAGCAGCTTAGCGGGAGCGCACACAGATACGCAGTATTTT. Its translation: CASSLAGAHTDTQYF. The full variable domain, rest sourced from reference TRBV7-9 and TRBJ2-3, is DTGVSQNPRHKITKRGQNVTFRCDPISEHNRLYWYRQTLGQGPEFLTYFQNEAQLEKSRLLSDRFSAERPKGSFSTLEIQRTEQGDSAMYLCASSLAGAHTDTQYFGPGTRLTVL.

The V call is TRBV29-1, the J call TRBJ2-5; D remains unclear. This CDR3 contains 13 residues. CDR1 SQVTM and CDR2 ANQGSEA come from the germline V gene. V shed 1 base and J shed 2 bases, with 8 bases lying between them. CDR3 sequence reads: CSVEGAVQETQYF. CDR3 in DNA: TGCAGCGTTGAAGGGGCAGTACAAGAGACCCAGTACTTC.

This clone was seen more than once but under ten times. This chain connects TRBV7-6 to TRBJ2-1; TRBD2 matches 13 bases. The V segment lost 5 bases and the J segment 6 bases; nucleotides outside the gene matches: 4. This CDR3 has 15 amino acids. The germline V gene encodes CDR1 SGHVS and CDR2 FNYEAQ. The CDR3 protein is CASSVTSGRANEQFF. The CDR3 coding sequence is TGTGCCAGCAGCGTCACTAGCGGGAGGGCCAATGAGCAGTTCTTC.

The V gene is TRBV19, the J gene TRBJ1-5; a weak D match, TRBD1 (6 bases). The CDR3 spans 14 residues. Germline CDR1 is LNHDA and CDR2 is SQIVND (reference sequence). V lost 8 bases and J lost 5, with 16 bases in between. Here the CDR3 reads CASQSTGGHQPQHF. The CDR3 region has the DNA TGTGCCAGTCAATCGACAGGAGGGCATCAGCCCCAGCATTTT. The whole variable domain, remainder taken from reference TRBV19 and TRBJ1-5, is DGGITQSPKYLFRKEGQNVTLSCEQNLNHDAMYWYRQDPGQGLRLIYYSQIVNDFQKGDIAEGYSVSREKKESFPLTVTSAQKNPTAFYLCASQSTGGHQPQHFGDGTRLSIL.

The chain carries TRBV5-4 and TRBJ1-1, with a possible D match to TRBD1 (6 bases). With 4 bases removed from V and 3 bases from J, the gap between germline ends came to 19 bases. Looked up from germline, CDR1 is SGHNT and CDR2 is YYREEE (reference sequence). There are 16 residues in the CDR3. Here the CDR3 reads CASSPPGGAEDTEAFF. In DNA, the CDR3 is TGTGCCAGCAGCCCTCCGGGGGGGGCAGAGGACACTGAAGCTTTCTTT.

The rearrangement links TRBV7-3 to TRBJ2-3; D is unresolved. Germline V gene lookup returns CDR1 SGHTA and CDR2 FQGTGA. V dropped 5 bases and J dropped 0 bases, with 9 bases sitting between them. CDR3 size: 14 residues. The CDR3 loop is CASSASQSTDTQYF. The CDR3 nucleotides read TGTGCCAGCAGCGCCTCACAGAGCACAGATACGCAGTATTTT.

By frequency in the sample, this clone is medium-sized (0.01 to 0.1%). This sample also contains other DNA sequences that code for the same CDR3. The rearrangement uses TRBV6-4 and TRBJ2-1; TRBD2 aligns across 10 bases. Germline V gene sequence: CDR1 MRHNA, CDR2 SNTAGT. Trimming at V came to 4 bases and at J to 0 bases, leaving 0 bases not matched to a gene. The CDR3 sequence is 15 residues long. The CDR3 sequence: CASSGTSGSYNEQFF. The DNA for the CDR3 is TGTGCCAGCAGTGGGACTAGCGGCTCCTACAATGAGCAGTTCTTC.

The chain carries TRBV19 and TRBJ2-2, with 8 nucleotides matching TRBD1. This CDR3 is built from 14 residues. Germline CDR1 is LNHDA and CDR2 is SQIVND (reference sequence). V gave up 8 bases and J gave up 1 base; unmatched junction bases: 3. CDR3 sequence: CASGDRGNTGELFF. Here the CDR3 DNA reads TGTGCCAGTGGAGACAGGGGGAACACCGGGGAGCTGTTTTTT.

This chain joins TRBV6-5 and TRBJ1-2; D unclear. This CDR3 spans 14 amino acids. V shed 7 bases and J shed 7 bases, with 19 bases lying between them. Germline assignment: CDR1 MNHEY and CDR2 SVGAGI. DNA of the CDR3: TGTGCCAGCACCCGTGAGAACGGTGGAGGTGGCTACACCTTC. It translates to CASTRENGGGGYTF.

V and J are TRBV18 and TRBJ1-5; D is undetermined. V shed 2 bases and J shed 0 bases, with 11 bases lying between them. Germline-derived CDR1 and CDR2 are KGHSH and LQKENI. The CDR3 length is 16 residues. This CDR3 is CASSPSAVDSNQPQHF. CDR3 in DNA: TGTGCCAGCTCACCATCAGCAGTCGATAGCAATCAGCCCCAGCATTTT.

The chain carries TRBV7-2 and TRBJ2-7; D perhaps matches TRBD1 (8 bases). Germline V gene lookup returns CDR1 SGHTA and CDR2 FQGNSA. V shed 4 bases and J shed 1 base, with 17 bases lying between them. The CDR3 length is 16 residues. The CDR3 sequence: CASSSGGWTGSYEQYF. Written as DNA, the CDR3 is TGTGCCAGCAGCTCCGGGGGGTGGACAGGGTCCTACGAGCAGTACTTC.

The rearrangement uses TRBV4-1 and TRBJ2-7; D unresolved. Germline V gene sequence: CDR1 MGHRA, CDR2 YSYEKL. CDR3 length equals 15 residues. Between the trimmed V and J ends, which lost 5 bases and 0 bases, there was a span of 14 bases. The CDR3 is CASSERVGSSYEQYF. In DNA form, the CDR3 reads TGCGCCAGCAGCGAAAGGGTGGGGTCCTCCTACGAGCAGTACTTC.

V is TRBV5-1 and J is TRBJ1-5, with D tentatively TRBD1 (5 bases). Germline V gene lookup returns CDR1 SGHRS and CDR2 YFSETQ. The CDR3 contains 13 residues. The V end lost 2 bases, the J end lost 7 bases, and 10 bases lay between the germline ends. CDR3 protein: CASSLAGNQPQHF. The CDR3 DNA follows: TGCGCCAGCAGCTTAGCAGGGAACCAGCCCCAGCATTTT.

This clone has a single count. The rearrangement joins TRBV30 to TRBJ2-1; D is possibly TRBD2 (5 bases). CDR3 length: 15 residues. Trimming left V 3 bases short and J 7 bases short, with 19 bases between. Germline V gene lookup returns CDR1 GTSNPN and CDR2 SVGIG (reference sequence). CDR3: CAWSGGRPLGNEQFF. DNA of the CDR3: TGTGCCTGGAGCGGAGGACGACCGCTTGGAAATGAGCAGTTCTTC.

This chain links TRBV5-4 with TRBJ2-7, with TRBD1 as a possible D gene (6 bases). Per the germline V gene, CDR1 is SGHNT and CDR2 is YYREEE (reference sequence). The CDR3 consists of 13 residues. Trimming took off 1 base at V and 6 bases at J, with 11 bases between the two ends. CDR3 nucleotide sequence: TGTGCCAGCAGCTTGCCCCAGGGGATCGAGCAGTACTTC. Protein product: CASSLPQGIEQYF.

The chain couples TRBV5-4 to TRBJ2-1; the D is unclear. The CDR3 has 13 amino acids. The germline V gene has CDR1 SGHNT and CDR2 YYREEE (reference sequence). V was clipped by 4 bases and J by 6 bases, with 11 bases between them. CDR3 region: CASSDQTLNEQFF. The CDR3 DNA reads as TGTGCCAGCAGCGATCAGACTCTCAATGAGCAGTTCTTC.

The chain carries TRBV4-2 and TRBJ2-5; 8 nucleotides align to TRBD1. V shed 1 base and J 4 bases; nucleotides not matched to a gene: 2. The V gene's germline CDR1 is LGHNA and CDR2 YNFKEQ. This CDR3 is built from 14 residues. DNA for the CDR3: TGTGCCAGCAGCCAAGTACAGGGGGGAGAGACCCAGTACTTC. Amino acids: CASSQVQGGETQYF.

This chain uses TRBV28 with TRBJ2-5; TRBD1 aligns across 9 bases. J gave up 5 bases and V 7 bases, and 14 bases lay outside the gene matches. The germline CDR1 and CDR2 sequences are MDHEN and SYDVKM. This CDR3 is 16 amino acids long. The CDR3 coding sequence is TGTGCCAGCAAACGGGACAGGGTGGGCCAATGGGAGACCCAGTACTTC. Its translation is CASKRDRVGQWETQYF.

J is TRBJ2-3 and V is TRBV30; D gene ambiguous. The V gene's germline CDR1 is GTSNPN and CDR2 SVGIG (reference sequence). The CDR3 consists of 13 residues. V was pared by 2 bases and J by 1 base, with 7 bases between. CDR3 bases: TGTGCCTGGAGTCGACACGGCACAGATACGCAGTATTTT. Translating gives CAWSRHGTDTQYF.

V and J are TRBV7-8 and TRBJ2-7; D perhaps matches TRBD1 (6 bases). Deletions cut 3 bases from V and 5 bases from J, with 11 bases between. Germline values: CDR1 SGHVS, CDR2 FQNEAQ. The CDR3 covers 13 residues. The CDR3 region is CASSFDRQHEQYF. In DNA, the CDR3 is TGTGCCAGCAGCTTCGACAGGCAACACGAGCAGTACTTC.

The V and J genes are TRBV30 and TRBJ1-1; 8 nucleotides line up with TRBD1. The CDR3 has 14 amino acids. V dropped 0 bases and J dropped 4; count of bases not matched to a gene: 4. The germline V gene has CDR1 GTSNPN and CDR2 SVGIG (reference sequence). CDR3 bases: TGTGCCTGGAGTGTAGGACAGGGCGTCACTGAAGCTTTCTTT. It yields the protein CAWSVGQGVTEAFF. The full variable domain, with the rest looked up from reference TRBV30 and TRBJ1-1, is SQTIHQWPATLVQPVGSPLSLECTVEGTSNPNLYWYRQAAGRGLQLLFYSVGIGQISSEVPQNLSASRPQDRQFILSSKKLLLSDSGFYLCAWSVGQGVTEAFFGQGTRLTVV.

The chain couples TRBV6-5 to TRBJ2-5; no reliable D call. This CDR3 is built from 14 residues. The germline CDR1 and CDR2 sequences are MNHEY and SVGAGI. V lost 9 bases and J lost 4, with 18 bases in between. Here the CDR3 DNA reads TGTGCCAGTGCCACGACCGGGCTGGGAGAGACCCAGTACTTC. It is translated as CASATTGLGETQYF.

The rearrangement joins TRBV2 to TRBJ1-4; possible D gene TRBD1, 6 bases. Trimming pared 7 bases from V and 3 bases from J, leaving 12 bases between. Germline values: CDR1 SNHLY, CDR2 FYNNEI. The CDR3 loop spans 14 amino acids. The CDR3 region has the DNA TGTGCCAGCACCGCAACAGGGCCTAATGAAAAACTGTTTTTT. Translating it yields CASTATGPNEKLFF.